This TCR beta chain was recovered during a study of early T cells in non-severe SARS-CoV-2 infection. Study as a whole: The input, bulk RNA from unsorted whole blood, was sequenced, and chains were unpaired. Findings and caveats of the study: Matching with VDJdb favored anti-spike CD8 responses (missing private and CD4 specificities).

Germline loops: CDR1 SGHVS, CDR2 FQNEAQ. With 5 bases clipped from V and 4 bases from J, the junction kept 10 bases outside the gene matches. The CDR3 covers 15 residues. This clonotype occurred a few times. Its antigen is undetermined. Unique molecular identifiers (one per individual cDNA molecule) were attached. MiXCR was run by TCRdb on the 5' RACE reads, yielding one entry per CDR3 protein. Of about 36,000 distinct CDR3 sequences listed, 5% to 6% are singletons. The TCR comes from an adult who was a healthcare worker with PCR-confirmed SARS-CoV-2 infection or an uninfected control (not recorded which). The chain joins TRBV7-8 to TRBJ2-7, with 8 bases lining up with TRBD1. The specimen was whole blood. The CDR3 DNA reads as TGTGCCAGCAGCCCTTATCGACAGGGGCCATACGAGCAGTACTTC. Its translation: CASSPYRQGPYEQYF.